Detailed here is one T cell receptor beta chain. This sample was taken from a study of blood T cell repertoires in COVID-19. Study overall: Sites across the United States, Italy and Spain contributed samples from acute and convalescent COVID-19. PBMCs, B-cell-depleted T cells, or T cells provided the cDNA or gDNA that made up the material.

The authors' processing: Amplification of reference gene primers was used by the study to estimate nucleated cell counts. Generated by immunoSEQ multiplex PCR, the TCRdb table keeps only in-frame clones and is missing some. V, J and clone size derive from that table, while D and trimming were established from the DNA sequence. The sample carries just under 30,000 clones, approximately 90% recorded once. Trimming stripped 4 bases from V and 4 bases from J, with 13 bases between. Germline V gives CDR1 MNHEY, CDR2 SVGEGT. CDR3 length equals 14 residues. Sequenced input: peripheral blood. V is TRBV6-2 or TRBV6-3 and J is TRBJ1-1; D gene ambiguous. The receptor was derived from a human donor in a cohort sampled during active COVID-19. DNA for the CDR3: TGTGCCAGCAGTTTTGGACTGATAATCACTGAAGCTTTCTTT. Translated, it gives CASSFGLIITEAFF.